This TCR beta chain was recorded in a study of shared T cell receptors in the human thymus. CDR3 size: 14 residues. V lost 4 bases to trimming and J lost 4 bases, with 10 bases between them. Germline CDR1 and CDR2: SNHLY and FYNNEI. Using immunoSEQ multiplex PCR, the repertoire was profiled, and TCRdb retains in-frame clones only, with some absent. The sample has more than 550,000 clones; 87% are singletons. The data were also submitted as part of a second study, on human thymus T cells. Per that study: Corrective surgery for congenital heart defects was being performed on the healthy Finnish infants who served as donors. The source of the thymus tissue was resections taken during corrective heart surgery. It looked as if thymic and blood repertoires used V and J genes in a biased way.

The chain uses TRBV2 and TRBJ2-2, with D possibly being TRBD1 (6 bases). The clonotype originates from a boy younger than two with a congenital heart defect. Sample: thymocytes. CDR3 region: CASSGGHITGELFF. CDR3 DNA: TGTGCCAGCAGTGGGGGACATATCACCGGGGAGCTGTTTTTT.